This record looks at one TCR beta chain sequence and its context. No antigen is known for it. This sample is part of a study of cytomegalovirus exposure and HLA in healthy donors. As for the study in general: The early release's HLA-typed donors yielded 78 million or so unique TCRs.

General study findings and limits: Reportedly, TCR beta sequences accurately predicted HLA-A and HLA-B alleles in most subjects. In a later analysis, DRB1 alleles had the most associated TCRs; HLA-C alleles the fewest.

13 Jbeta primers and 60 Vbeta primers were used for the PCR. Assay used: immunoSEQ multiplex PCR; TCRdb lists only in-frame clones, some missing. This repertoire shows roughly 150,000 clones, roughly 10% found once; its top ten account for under 2%. With 1 base clipped from V and 3 bases from J, the junction kept 16 bases outside the gene matches. The germline gives CDR1 MNHNS, CDR2 SASEGT. The CDR3 runs 20 residues. The source is a man between 45 and 60 years old in good health and CMV-seronegative. The V and J genes are TRBV6-1 and TRBJ2-1, with 9 bases that match TRBD1. The sample consisted of PBMCs. The DNA of the CDR3 is TGTGCCAGCAGTGAAGACGGGACAGGGTGGGTTAGCGGACTCTACAATGAGCAGTTCTTC. It specifies CASSEDGTGWVSGLYNEQFF.